The entry below describes one T cell receptor (beta chain). The antigen it binds to is not known. The sample holds no much larger clone one base away, and base qualities are not on file. Library prep was done by the immunoSEQ multiplex PCR assay. A mixture of 60 forward primers for TCR Vbeta segments and 13 reverse primers for TCR Jbeta segments was used in the multiplex PCR. A multiplex PCR assay on genomic DNA amplified the CDR3 region of rearranged TCR beta genes. The Illumina HiSeq System was used to sequence the amplified TCR beta libraries as 87-base-pair reads. The study's own analysis went as follows. In a later analysis, around 80 million unique TCR beta chains were counted across the 500 to 850 repertoires, and roughly 10 million of these chains were shared by at least two donors. A nearest-neighbor algorithm error-corrected the raw reads and collapsed the reads into unique sequences, merging closely related sequences to remove PCR and sequencing errors. To assign V, D and J gene segments, CDR3 sequences were aligned to IMGT reference sequences. Each retained sequence needed at least a six-nucleotide match to both a V gene segment and a J gene segment. Rearrangements were classified as productive when the CDR3 lacked stop codons and remained in frame with V and J, and all other rearrangements were classified as non-productive. Following IMGT convention, CDR3 was defined as the stretch from the second conserved V-encoded cysteine up to the conserved J-encoded phenylalanine. Sequences without an unambiguous match to a single V gene segment were excluded from the earlier analysis of about 600 of the donors. In an earlier analysis of 450 to 750 of the donors, a V segment was called functional when productive rearrangements were above 56.7%, and segregating when the standard deviation between donors exceeded 5%. A statistical classification framework was developed to diagnose cytomegalovirus status using the catalog of TCR beta chain sequences. V and J gene assignment, in a later analysis, came from comparing TCR nucleotide sequences with IMGT/GENE-DB human TR gene sequences. A later analysis assigned CDR3 sequences and most-parsimonious VDJ recombination scenarios with the TCRdist pipeline. A later analysis defined each TCR beta chain by its CDR3 amino acid sequence plus V-gene family, and excluded reads lacking a unique V-gene family. As a way to deal with suspected cross-contamination and a sequencing artifact, a later analysis dropped roughly 600 nucleotide sequences that were highly shared and had low generation probability. In a later analysis, a clonal expansion index was calculated for each public chain from normalized within-repertoire ranks of inferred template counts. In a later analysis, generation probabilities were computed with a VDJ recombination model fitted to out-of-frame rearrangements, and the resulting probabilities were checked against IGoR. Hypergeometric tests were used in a later analysis to score TCR-TCR, TCR-HLA and TCR-CMV co-occurrence, with a repertoire-size bias correction applied to the TCR pairs. A later analysis estimated false discovery rates by permuting HLA or CMV assignments 20 times. In a later analysis, co-occurring TCRs were grouped using DBSCAN, and TCRdist sequence similarity was added for clustering within HLA-allele-positive subsets. Repertoires with fewer than 30,000 or more than 120,000 public chains, plus five repertoires with anomalous nucleotide sharing, were excluded from co-occurrence clustering. TCRdb provides this immuneACCESS table in a form limited to in-frame rearrangements. Some clones are lacking; in checked studies, under half of them reflect an unresolved V gene, and why the rest are absent is not known. The V and J calls and clone size were taken over from that table, and D and trimming were inferred from the DNA. The sample table records under 250,000 clones; over 75% of these occur just once. The ten largest clones add up to 1.5% to 2% of the sample.

The cohort was made up of 666 healthy bone marrow donors. Cohort members were all nominally healthy when sampled, although unrecorded immune exposures were likely present. The donor was CMV seronegative and belonged to the group of 352 seronegative cohort members. A peripheral blood sample was provided by each donor, and peripheral blood mononuclear cells were used for TCR beta sequencing. The Qiagen DNeasy Blood Extraction Kit was used to extract genomic DNA from the blood cell samples. The data were obtained in a study of cytomegalovirus exposure and HLA in healthy donors (dated 2017 in TCRdb). Background for the entire study: An earlier analysis of around 600 of the donors reported about 250 Gb of sequence data and more than 90 million unique TCR beta sequences from about 200 million T cells. An early release that covered some 640 HLA-typed donors contained approximately 300 gigabases of sequencing data and approximately 85 million unique TCR sequences. Donor age, sex, ethnicity and CMV serostatus were collected together with the repertoire data. The number of donors typed differed by locus, with about 629-640 for A, B, C, DRB1 and DQB1, 522 for DQA1, 600 to 610 for DPA1, and around 450 for DPB1. An earlier analysis of 450 to 750 of the donors used high-throughput TCR beta sequencing to judge whether each TCR beta V gene segment behaved as functional or pseudogenic. In addition to the first cohort of around 670 subjects, a separate validation cohort of 120 different subjects was used. The study was designed to test whether signatures of past pathogen exposure could be identified by cataloging public T cell receptors. Every repertoire in the discovery cohort had been generated on one and the same sequencing platform. On average, roughly 240,000 unique TCR beta nucleotide sequences were sequenced per donor among 398 genotyped donors of the cohort, with 15% to 20% of those sequences being non-productive. To predict cytomegalovirus infection status, the study brought together high-throughput TCR immunosequencing, statistical association of individual TCRs with disease status, and machine learning. A few DR-DQ haplotypes were treated as single units for association and clustering because of strong linkage in the cohort. The genetic ancestry cluster associated with self-reported Caucasian donors included over 80% of the approximately 430 genotyped donors. The study used immunosequencing to profile the T cell repertoires of about 670 subjects and linked those repertoires to cytomegalovirus serostatus. Rather than using new phenotypic data, the later analysis identified candidate immune exposures from TCR beta sequences and from how often those sequences occurred across donors. A later genetic analysis took genome-wide SNP genotypes for about 65% of the roughly 670 donors and used that subset as a discovery cohort. A later analysis re-analyzed previously published TCR beta repertoires from roughly 600 donors and added high-resolution HLA genotyping to study TCR occurrence patterns. HLA typing included class I and class II loci at four-digit resolution.

The full study reports these points: V-gene and J-gene trimming of TCR beta chains was associated with a missense DCLRE1C variant in a later genetic analysis, and the association was replicated in an independent cohort. The authors suggested that the approach could potentially be generalized to other disease states and immunological phenotypes. Because some donors lacked HLA typing at each locus, the association tests relied only on the typed subset. According to a later analysis, most CMV-associated TCR beta chains appeared to be HLA-restricted, and the HLA associations seemed to be driven largely by CMV exposure. CMV serostatus was the only immune exposure information available for the cohort. A further reported finding was that TCR beta sequences accurately predicted the HLA-A and HLA-B alleles for most subjects in the first cohort. Three of the identified cytomegalovirus-associated TCR beta chains were confirmed in vitro to be specific for cytomegalovirus antigens. The study listed 150 to 200 TCR beta chains as associated with cytomegalovirus. Across donors, most TCR sequences were observed very rarely, whereas some public TCRs were present in many individuals. Because counts were too low, around 17 rarely observed V segments, including chromosome 9 orphons, were left out of the earlier analysis of over 550 of the donors. Roughly uniform sequencing depth across donors was assumed in presence/absence analyses, although this assumption may not hold. A cluster of highly shared sequence variants was judged likely to represent a technical artifact of the sequencing pipeline. A later analysis associated 15,000 to 20,000 TCR beta sequences with specific HLA alleles at a false discovery rate of 0.05. Compared with the roughly 700-donor mean, donors in an Asian-associated ancestry cluster had fewer N-insertions in productive TCRs, according to a later genetic analysis. In a later analysis, TCR association rates were found to vary across HLA loci, with the most associated TCRs seen for DRB1 alleles and the fewest for HLA-C alleles. An earlier analysis of some 590 of the donors showed that most TCR beta V segments appeared in productive rearrangements either about 87% or about 30% of the time, which broadly matched IMGT annotations. The classifier was reported to diagnose cytomegalovirus status with high specificity and sensitivity in both the original cohort and the validation cohort. Several of the top co-occurrence clusters appeared to be linked to parvovirus B19, influenza, CMV and Epstein-Barr virus, according to a later analysis. Compared with equally common non-associated chains, HLA-associated TCR beta chains in a later analysis were more clonally expanded and had lower generation probabilities. This cohort had only TCR beta chains sequenced, and the lack of alpha or paired-chain data limited which features could be detected. Linkage disequilibrium might explain the correlated functional status among segregating V segments, but an unknown experimental factor could not be excluded. When HLA alleles, especially DR and DQ, strongly co-occurred, attributing TCR associations to individual alleles was difficult.

The sample was PBMCs. The clonotype was recovered from a male donor in good health and CMV-seronegative.

The CDR3 reads as follows: CASSVVGPRLALSNEQFF. In nucleotide form, the sequence is TGTGCCAGCAGCGTAGTCGGGCCGAGACTAGCTCTGAGTAATGAGCAGTTCTTC. The rearrangement combines TRBV9 with TRBJ2-1; 7 bases in the junction line up with TRBD2. Reading the germline V gene gives CDR1 SGDLS and CDR2 YYNGEE. V is trimmed back by 0 bases and J by 7 bases, and the junction contains 16 bases that no gene match accounts for. The CDR3, cysteine through phenylalanine, is 18 amino acids long. Only the CDR3 DNA stays, 54 bases, in frame from base 1.